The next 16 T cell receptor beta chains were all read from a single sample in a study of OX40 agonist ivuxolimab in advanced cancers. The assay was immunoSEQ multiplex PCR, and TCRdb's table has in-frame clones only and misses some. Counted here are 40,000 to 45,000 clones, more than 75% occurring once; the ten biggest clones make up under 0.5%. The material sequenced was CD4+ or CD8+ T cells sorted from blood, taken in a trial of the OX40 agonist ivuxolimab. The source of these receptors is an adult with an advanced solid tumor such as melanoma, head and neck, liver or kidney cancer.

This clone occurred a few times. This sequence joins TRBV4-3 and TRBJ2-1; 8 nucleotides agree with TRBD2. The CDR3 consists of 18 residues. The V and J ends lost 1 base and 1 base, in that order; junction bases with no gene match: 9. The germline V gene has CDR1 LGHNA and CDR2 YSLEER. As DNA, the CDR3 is TGCGCCAGCAGCCAAGGAGGAGTTTTAGCGGGGTCCTACAATGAGCAGTTCTTC. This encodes CASSQGGVLAGSYNEQFF.

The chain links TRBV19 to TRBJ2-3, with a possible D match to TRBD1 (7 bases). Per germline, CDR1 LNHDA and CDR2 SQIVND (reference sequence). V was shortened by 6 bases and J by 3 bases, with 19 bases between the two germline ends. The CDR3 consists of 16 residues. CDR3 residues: CASSLQGLGGTDTQYF. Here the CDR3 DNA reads TGTGCCAGTAGCCTACAGGGGTTGGGGGGTACAGATACGCAGTATTTT.

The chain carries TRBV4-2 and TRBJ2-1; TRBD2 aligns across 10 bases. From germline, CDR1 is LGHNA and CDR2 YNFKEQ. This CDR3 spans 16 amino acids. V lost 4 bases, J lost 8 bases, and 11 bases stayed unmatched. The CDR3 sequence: CASSPAGLAGDDEQFF. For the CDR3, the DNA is TGTGCCAGCAGCCCTGCGGGCCTAGCGGGGGACGATGAGCAGTTCTTC.

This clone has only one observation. CDR3 residues: CASSQTGDSGYTF. In DNA form, the CDR3 reads TGCGCCAGCAGCCAAACAGGGGATAGTGGCTACACCTTC. The gene calls are TRBV4-1 and TRBJ1-2; 7 positions match TRBD1. The V gene's germline CDR1 is MGHRA and CDR2 YSYEKL. CDR3 length: 13 amino acids. V was clipped by 2 bases and J by 7 bases; unmatched bases: 4.

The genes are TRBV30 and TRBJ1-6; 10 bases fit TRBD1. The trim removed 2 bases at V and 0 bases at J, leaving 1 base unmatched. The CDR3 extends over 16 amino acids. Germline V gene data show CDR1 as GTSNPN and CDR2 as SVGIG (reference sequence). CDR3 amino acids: CAWSRTGGSYNSPLHF. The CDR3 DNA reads TGTGCCTGGAGTCGGACAGGGGGCTCCTATAATTCACCCCTCCACTTT. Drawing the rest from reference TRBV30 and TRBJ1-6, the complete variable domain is SQTIHQWPATLVQPVGSPLSLECTVEGTSNPNLYWYRQAAGRGLQLLFYSVGIGQISSEVPQNLSASRPQDRQFILSSKKLLLSDSGFYLCAWSRTGGSYNSPLHFGNGTRLTVT.

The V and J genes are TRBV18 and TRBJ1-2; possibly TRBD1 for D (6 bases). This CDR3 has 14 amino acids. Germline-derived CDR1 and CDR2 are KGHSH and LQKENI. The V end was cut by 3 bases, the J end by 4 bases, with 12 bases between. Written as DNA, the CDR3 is TGTGCCAGCTCACCTCCGGGACAATTCTATGGCTACACCTTC. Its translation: CASSPPGQFYGYTF. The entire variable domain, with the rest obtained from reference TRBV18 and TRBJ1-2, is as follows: NAGVMQNPRHLVRRRGQEARLRCSPMKGHSHVYWYRQLPEEGLKFMVYLQKENIIDESGMPKERFSAEFPKEGPSILRIQQVVRGDSAAYFCASSPPGQFYGYTFGSGTRLTVV.

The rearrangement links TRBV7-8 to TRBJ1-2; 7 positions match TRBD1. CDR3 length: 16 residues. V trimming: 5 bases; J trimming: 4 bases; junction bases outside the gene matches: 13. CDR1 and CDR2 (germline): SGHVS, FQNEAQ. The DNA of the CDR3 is TGTGCCAGCAGCGCCGGGGGACAGACCCTAGGCTATGGCTACACCTTC. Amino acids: CASSAGGQTLGYGYTF. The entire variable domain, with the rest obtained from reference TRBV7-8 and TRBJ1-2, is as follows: GAGVSQSPRYKVAKRGQDVALRCDPISGHVSLFWYQQALGQGPEFLTYFQNEAQLDKSGLPSDRFFAERPEGSVSTLKIQRTQQEDSAVYLCASSAGGQTLGYGYTFGSGTRLTVV.

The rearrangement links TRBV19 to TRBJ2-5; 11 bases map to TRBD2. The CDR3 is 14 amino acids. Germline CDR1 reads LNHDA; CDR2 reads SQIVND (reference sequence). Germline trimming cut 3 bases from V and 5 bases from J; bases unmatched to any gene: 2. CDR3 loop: CASSISGGDETQYF. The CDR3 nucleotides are TGTGCCAGTAGTATTAGCGGGGGGGACGAGACCCAGTACTTC.

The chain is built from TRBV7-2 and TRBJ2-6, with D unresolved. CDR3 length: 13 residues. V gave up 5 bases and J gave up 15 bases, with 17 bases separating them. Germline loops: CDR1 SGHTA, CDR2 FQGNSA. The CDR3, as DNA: TGTGCCAGCAGCCCCACCGCAGGATTGGCCCTGACTTTC. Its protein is CASSPTAGLALTF.

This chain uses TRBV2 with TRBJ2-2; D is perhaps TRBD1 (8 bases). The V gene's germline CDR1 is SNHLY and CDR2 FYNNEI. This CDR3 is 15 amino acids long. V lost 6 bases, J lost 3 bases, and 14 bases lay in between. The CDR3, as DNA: TGTGCCAGCAGGCTACAGGGGGGGTACACCGGGGAGCTGTTTTTT. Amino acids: CASRLQGGYTGELFF. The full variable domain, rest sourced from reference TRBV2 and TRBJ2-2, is EPEVTQTPSHQVTQMGQEVILRCVPISNHLYFYWYRQILGQKVEFLVSFYNNEISEKSEIFDDQFSVERPDGSNFTLKIRSTKLEDSAMYFCASRLQGGYTGELFFGEGSRLTVL.

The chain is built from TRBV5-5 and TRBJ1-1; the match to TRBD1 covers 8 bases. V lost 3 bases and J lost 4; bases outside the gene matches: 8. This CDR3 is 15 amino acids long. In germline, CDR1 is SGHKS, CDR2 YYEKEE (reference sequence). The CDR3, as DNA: TGTGCCAGCAGCTGGATGTCCGGGACAGGCACTGAAGCTTTCTTT. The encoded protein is CASSWMSGTGTEAFF.

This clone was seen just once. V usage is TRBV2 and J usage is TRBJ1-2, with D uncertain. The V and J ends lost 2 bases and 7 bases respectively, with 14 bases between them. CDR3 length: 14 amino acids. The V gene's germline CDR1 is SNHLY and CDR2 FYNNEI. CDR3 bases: TGTGCCAGCAGTGAAATCGGGGTACGACTTGGCTACACCTTC. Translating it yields CASSEIGVRLGYTF.

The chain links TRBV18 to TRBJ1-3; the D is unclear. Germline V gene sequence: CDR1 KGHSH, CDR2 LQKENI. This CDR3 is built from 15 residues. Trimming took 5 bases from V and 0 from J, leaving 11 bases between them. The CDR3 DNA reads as TGTGCCAGCTCAAACGGATACCTCTCTGGAAACACCATATATTTT. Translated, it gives CASSNGYLSGNTIYF.

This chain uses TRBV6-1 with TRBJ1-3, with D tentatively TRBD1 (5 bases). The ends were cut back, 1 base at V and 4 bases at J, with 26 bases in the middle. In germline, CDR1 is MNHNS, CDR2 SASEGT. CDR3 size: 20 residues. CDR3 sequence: CASSEDLLGRVGQAGNTIYF. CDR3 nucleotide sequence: TGTGCCAGCAGTGAAGATTTACTAGGCAGGGTCGGTCAAGCCGGAAACACCATATATTTT.

DNA of the CDR3: TGTGCCAGCAGCACCCCGGGACAGGGGGGGGAGCAGTACTTC. It is translated as CASSTPGQGGEQYF. The chain employs TRBV5-6 and TRBJ2-7; 11 nucleotides match TRBD1. There are 14 residues in the CDR3. V shed 4 bases and J 7 bases; nucleotides not matched to a gene: 7. Germline V CDR1 and CDR2: SGHDT, YYEEEE.

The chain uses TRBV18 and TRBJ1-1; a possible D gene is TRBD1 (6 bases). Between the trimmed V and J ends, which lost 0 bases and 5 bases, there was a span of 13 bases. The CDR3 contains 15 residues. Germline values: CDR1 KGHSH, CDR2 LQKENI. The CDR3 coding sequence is TGTGCCAGCTCACCACCCGCCTCAGGGGAGACTGAAGCTTTCTTT. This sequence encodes CASSPPASGETEAFF. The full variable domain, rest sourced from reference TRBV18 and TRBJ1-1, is NAGVMQNPRHLVRRRGQEARLRCSPMKGHSHVYWYRQLPEEGLKFMVYLQKENIIDESGMPKERFSAEFPKEGPSILRIQQVVRGDSAAYFCASSPPASGETEAFFGQGTRLTVV.